The next 21 T cell receptor beta chains were all read from a single sample in a study of molecular identifiers for immune sequencing clone quantification. Via MiXCR, TCRdb re-called the PCR reads, giving one row per CDR3 protein. The sample contains hundreds of thousands of distinct CDR3 sequences, 20% to 25% of which appear only once. Sample: naive CD8+ T cells from blood, with Jurkat cell RNA spiked in. Regarding subset: FACS-sorted CD8+CD4-CCR7+CD45RA+ naive T cells. These receptor sequences come from a human donor in good health. Some libraries in this study had Jurkat cell RNA spiked in.

This clonotype was detected many times. The genes are TRBV13 and TRBJ1-1; D unclear. Germline CDR1 and CDR2: PRHDT and FYEKMQ (reference sequence). Trimming pared 8 bases from V and 0 bases from J, leaving 10 bases between. This CDR3 has 13 residues. The CDR3 loop reads CASRWSLNTEAFF. CDR3 DNA sequence: TGTGCCAGCCGTTGGAGCTTGAACACTGAAGCTTTCTTT.

This clonotype came up many times. The chain uses TRBV2 and TRBJ2-7; D gene ambiguous. Germline CDR1 SNHLY, CDR2 FYNNEI. V lost 2 bases to trimming and J lost 0 bases, with 14 bases between them. CDR3 length equals 16 residues. CDR3: CASSESSAMNSYEQYF. The CDR3 nucleotides are TGTGCCAGCAGTGAATCGTCAGCCATGAACTCCTACGAGCAGTACTTC. The whole variable domain, filled in from reference TRBV2 and TRBJ2-7, reads EPEVTQTPSHQVTQMGQEVILRCVPISNHLYFYWYRQILGQKVEFLVSFYNNEISEKSEIFDDQFSVERPDGSNFTLKIRSTKLEDSAMYFCASSESSAMNSYEQYFGPGTRLTVT.

This clonotype was counted ten times or more. The chain recombines TRBV28 with TRBJ2-2; 9 bases agree with TRBD1. CDR3 length: 16 amino acids. Germline CDR1 MDHEN, CDR2 SYDVKM. The V and J ends lost 4 bases and 10 bases, in that order; junction bases with no gene match: 13. DNA for the CDR3: TGTGCCAGCAGTTGGATACGGGACAGGGAATTGTCGGAGCTGTTTTTT. It is translated as CASSWIRDRELSELFF.

This clonotype has at least ten counts. V and J are TRBV3-1 and TRBJ2-4; 7 nucleotides match TRBD2. The J segment lost 9 bases and the V segment lost 0 bases, leaving 11 bases of the junction unmatched. This CDR3 contains 16 residues. Germline CDR1 and CDR2: LGHDT and YNNKEL (reference sequence). The CDR3 reads CASSQDEGAGVGIQYF. For the CDR3, the DNA is TGTGCCAGCAGCCAAGATGAGGGTGCGGGGGTCGGCATTCAGTACTTC.

This clonotype has ten or more counts. The J gene is TRBJ2-7, the V gene TRBV10-3; possible D gene TRBD2, 5 bases. V dropped 0 bases and J dropped 6 bases, with 9 bases sitting between them. Germline assignment: CDR1 ENHRY and CDR2 SYGVKD. This CDR3 has 13 amino acids. The chain's CDR3 is CAISESVRAEQYF. CDR3 DNA sequence: TGTGCCATCAGTGAGTCGGTGAGGGCCGAGCAGTACTTC.

This chain uses TRBV5-6 with TRBJ1-1, with 9 bases lining up with TRBD1. The CDR3 is 15 residues long. Germline CDR1 is SGHDT and CDR2 is YYEEEE. J gave up 4 bases and V 4 bases, and 8 bases lay outside the gene matches. The CDR3 sequence: CASSLGQGFATEAFF. Here the CDR3 DNA reads TGTGCCAGCAGCCTCGGACAGGGGTTTGCCACTGAAGCTTTCTTT.

Comments on this clonotype: The conserved phenylalanine or tryptophan normally closing the CDR3 is absent here, so this likely arose from a read error. The genes are TRBV4-1 and TRBJ2-5, with a possible D match to TRBD2 (6 bases). The CDR3 totals 14 residues. Trimming removed 6 bases at V and 5 bases at J, with 16 bases between. Germline CDR1 is MGHRA and CDR2 is YSYEKL. The CDR3, as DNA: TGCGCCAGCAGAGGGGTCGACGGGAGTGAGACCCAGTACTCC. Protein: CASRGVDGSETQYS.

This clonotype was seen many times. The chain carries TRBV6-1 and TRBJ1-5; D possibly corresponds to TRBD1 (5 bases). V was shortened by 2 bases and J by 7 bases, with 9 bases between the two germline ends. The CDR3 has 13 residues. CDR1 and CDR2 (germline): MNHNS, SASEGT. The CDR3 DNA follows: TGTGCCAGCAGTGAATTCGGGGGACAGCCCCAGCATTTT. Protein sequence: CASSEFGGQPQHF.

This chain connects TRBV18 to TRBJ2-4; 8 bases agree with TRBD1. The CDR3 runs 17 residues. With 6 bases clipped from V and 2 bases from J, the junction kept 12 bases outside the gene matches. Per the germline V gene, CDR1 is KGHSH and CDR2 is LQKENI. The CDR3 coding sequence is TGTGCCAGCTCGCCGAGTCCAGGGGGCGCTTCCAAAAACATTCAGTACTTC. Its translation: CASSPSPGGASKNIQYF.

This clonotype was counted a few times. The chain carries TRBV19 and TRBJ2-3; no definite D call. This CDR3 region has 13 residues. CDR1 and CDR2 (germline): LNHDA, SQIVND (reference sequence). Trimming took off 3 bases at V and 5 bases at J, with 9 bases between the two ends. Written as DNA, the CDR3 is TGTGCCAGTAGTATTATGTCGGTAGATACGCAGTATTTT. Amino acid sequence: CASSIMSVDTQYF.

This clonotype has a count of ten or more. The chain carries TRBV7-2 and TRBJ2-5; 10 bases agree with TRBD1. Germline CDR1 is SGHTA and CDR2 is FQGNSA. Unmatched junction bases numbered 10, after V lost 4 bases and J lost 5 bases. CDR3 length: 16 amino acids. CDR3 bases: TGTGCCAGCAGCTGGGGACCGGGACAGGGGTTGGAGACCCAGTACTTC. It is translated as CASSWGPGQGLETQYF.

Many counts were recorded for this clonotype. The chain is built from TRBV7-9 and TRBJ2-2; 8 bases are shared with TRBD1. There are 14 residues in the CDR3. V shed 5 bases and J 6 bases; nucleotides not matched to a gene: 5. Germline lookup yields CDR1 SEHNR and CDR2 FQNEAQ (reference sequence). CDR3 in DNA: TGTGCCAGCAGCCAACAGGGGGTCGCCGGGGAGCTGTTTTTT. Translation: CASSQQGVAGELFF.

Remarks on this clonotype: No conserved phenylalanine or tryptophan is present at the end of the CDR3, so a read error is the likely explanation. The chain has TRBV27 and TRBJ1-2, with D possibly being TRBD1 (6 bases). The V and J ends lost 6 bases and 3 bases respectively, with 17 bases between them. The CDR3 sequence is 15 residues long. Germline CDR1 reads MNHEY; CDR2 reads SMNVEV (reference sequence). CDR3 in amino acids: CASSLDSASYYGYTS. CDR3 nucleotides: TGTGCCAGCAGCTTGGACAGTGCCAGTTACTATGGCTACACCTCC.

This clonotype was observed at least ten times. This chain links TRBV24-1 with TRBJ2-1; 8 bases are a match to TRBD1. Germline trimming cut 0 bases from V and 8 bases from J; bases unmatched to any gene: 11. This CDR3 contains 17 residues. Germline V gene sequence: CDR1 KGHDR, CDR2 SFDVKD. CDR3 DNA sequence: TGTGCCACCAGTGATTTGGTCACAGGGGGGCAAGTGGATGAGCAGTTCTTC. This translates into CATSDLVTGGQVDEQFF.

The rearrangement joins TRBV19 to TRBJ2-3, with D tentatively TRBD1 (5 bases). CDR1 LNHDA and CDR2 SQIVND come from the germline V gene (reference sequence). Trimming took off 4 bases at V and 4 bases at J, with 18 bases between the two ends. CDR3 length equals 16 residues. The CDR3 nucleotides read TGTGCCAGTAGTAAGTTCGGGCAGGGTGAGGCAGATACGCAGTATTTT. Its translation: CASSKFGQGEADTQYF.

This clonotype was counted at least ten times. The chain links TRBV27 to TRBJ2-3; D is tentatively TRBD1 or TRBD2 (5 bases each). V lost 2 bases to trimming and J lost 4 bases, with 16 bases between them. The V gene's germline CDR1 is MNHEY and CDR2 SMNVEV (reference sequence). The CDR3 is 16 residues long. CDR3: CASSLRAGAGPDTQYF. The CDR3 DNA sequence: TGTGCCAGCAGTTTACGGGCCGGGGCAGGGCCAGATACGCAGTATTTT.

This clonotype was observed many times. V usage is TRBV15 and J usage is TRBJ1-2; 12 positions match TRBD1. V gave up 5 bases and J gave up 10 bases; unmatched junction bases: 11. The CDR3 totals 15 residues. Per the germline V gene, CDR1 is LNHNV and CDR2 is YYDKDF (reference sequence). The chain's CDR3 is CATSVGTGGGEDYTF. Written as DNA, the CDR3 is TGTGCCACCAGCGTCGGGACAGGGGGCGGAGAGGACTACACCTTC.

This clonotype was recorded many times. The CDR3, as DNA: TGTGCCAGCAGCTTAGTTACGACCGGGGAGCTGTTTTTT. Amino acid sequence: CASSLVTTGELFF. This chain links TRBV7-2 with TRBJ2-2; D unresolved. V lost 1 base to trimming and J lost 5 bases, with 5 bases between them. Per germline, CDR1 SGHTA and CDR2 FQGNSA. The CDR3 is made up of 13 amino acids.

This clonotype was observed at least ten times. The gene calls are TRBV12-3 or TRBV12-4 and TRBJ2-7; 7 bases are shared with TRBD2. V was pared by 6 bases and J by 5 bases, with 4 bases of the junction left unmatched. The CDR3 extends over 12 amino acids. The chain's CDR3 is CASSTTSNEQYF. CDR3 DNA sequence: TGTGCCAGCAGCACGACTAGCAACGAGCAGTACTTC.

This clonotype appeared many times. V gene TRBV10-3 combines with J gene TRBJ2-3, with 7 bases matching TRBD1. Germline CDR1 ENHRY, CDR2 SYGVKD. The V segment lost 6 bases and the J segment 5 bases; nucleotides outside the gene matches: 2. CDR3 length equals 12 residues. As DNA, the CDR3 is TGTGCCATCAGAGGACAGGAAGATACGCAGTATTTT. This translates into CAIRGQEDTQYF.

The chain employs TRBV4-1 and TRBJ2-7; D is unresolved. V lost 5 bases and J 0 bases, leaving 14 bases between the germline ends. Germline V gene data show CDR1 as MGHRA and CDR2 as YSYEKL. CDR3 length: 15 amino acids. Written as DNA, the CDR3 is TGCGCCAGCAGCGAGGCACCCTATAGCTCCTACGAGCAGTACTTC. This encodes CASSEAPYSSYEQYF.